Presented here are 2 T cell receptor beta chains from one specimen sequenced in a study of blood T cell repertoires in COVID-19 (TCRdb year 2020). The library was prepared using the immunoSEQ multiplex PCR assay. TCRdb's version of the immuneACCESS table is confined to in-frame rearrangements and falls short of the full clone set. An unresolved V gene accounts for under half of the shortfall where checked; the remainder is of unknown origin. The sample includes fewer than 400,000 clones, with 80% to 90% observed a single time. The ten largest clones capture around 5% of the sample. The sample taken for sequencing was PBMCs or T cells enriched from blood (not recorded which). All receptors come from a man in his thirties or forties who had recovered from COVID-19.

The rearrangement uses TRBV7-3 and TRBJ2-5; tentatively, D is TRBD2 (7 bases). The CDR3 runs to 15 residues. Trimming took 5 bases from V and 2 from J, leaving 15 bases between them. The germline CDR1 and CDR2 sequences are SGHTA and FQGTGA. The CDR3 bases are TGTGCCAGCAGCCCAGGGGCTAGCGGACAAGAGACCCAGTACTTC. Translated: CASSPGASGQETQYF.

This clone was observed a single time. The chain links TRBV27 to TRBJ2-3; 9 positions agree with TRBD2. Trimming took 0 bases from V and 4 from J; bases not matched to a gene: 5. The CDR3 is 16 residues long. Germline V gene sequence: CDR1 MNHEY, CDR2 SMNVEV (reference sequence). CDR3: CASSLSLAGASDTQYF. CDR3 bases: TGTGCCAGCAGTTTATCTTTAGCGGGGGCCTCAGATACGCAGTATTTT.